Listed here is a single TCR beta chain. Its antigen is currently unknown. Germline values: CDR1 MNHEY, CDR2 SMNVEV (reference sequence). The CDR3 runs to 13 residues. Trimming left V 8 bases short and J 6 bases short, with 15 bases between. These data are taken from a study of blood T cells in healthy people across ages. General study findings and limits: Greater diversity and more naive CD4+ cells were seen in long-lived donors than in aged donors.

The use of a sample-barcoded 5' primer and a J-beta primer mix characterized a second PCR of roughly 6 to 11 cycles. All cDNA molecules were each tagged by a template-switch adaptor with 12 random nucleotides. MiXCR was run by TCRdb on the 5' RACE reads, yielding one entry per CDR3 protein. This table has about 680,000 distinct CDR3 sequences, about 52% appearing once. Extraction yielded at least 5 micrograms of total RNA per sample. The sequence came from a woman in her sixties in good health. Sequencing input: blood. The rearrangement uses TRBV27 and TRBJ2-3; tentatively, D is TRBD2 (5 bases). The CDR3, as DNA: TGTGCCAGCGGCTACCGAAGGAGGGATACGCAGTATTTT. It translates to CASGYRRRDTQYF.